The clone carrying this T cell receptor (beta chain) was recorded many times. What it binds is unknown. The sample comes from a study of identical twins. General observations from the study: Fewer insertions were carried by abundant cord blood beta clonotypes, but none was seen in memory repertoires.

TCRdb reprocessed the 5' RACE reads via MiXCR and lists one record per CDR3 protein. The table includes around 250,000 distinct CDR3 sequences, around 8.3% detected once. Germline CDR1 DFQATT, CDR2 SNEGSKA (reference sequence). This CDR3 is built from 15 residues. V was clipped by 0 bases and J by 3 bases, with 9 bases between them. This sample was shared with a second study, whose subject was yellow fever vaccine responses in identical twins.

This TCR was recovered from a woman aged 18-29 years in good health. Material for sequencing was CD8+ T cells sorted from blood. The chain couples TRBV20-1 to TRBJ1-6; no clear D. CDR3: CSARDSDYYNSPLHF. DNA for the CDR3: TGCAGTGCTAGAGATTCGGACTACTATAATTCACCCCTCCACTTT.